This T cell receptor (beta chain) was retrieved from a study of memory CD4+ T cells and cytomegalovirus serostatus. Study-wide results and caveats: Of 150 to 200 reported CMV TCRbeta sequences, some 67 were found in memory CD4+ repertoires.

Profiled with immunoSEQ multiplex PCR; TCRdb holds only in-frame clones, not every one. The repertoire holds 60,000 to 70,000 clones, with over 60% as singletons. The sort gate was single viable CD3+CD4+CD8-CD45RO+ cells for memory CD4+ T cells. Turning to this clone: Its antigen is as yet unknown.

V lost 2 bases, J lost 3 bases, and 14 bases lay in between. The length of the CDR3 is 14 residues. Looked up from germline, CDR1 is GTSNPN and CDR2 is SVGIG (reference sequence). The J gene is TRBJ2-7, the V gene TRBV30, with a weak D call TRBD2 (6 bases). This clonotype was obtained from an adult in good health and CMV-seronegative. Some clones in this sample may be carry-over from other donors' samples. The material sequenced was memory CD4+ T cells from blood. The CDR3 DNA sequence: TGTGCCTGGAGTCACGGGGGTAAAAGCTACGAGCAGTACTTC. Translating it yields CAWSHGGKSYEQYF.